A single sample is the source of the 4 T cell receptor beta chains below, sequenced in a study of blood T cell repertoires in COVID-19. This table comes from immunoSEQ multiplex PCR, and its TCRdb copy is limited to in-frame clones, with some not included. The sample yields 210,000 or so clones, around 90% seen once. Sequenced material: PBMCs or T cells enriched from blood (not recorded which). The source is a young woman who had been exposed to COVID-19.

The rearrangement uses TRBV28 and TRBJ2-3; TRBD2 matches 7 bases. Trimming cost V 6 bases and J 4 bases; bases outside gene matches: 10. CDR3 size: 15 residues. Germline lookup yields CDR1 MDHEN and CDR2 SYDVKM. CDR3 bases: TGTGCCAGCAGCCCTTCGACTAGCTATTCAGATACGCAGTATTTT. Its protein product is CASSPSTSYSDTQYF.

The chain couples TRBV27 to TRBJ1-5, with 8 bases aligning to TRBD1. With V trimmed by 5 bases and J by 7 bases, 7 bases remained unmatched. Germline CDR1 MNHEY, CDR2 SMNVEV (reference sequence). The CDR3 contains 14 residues. CDR3 amino acids: CASSPGTGFQPQHF. The CDR3 bases are TGTGCCAGCAGTCCAGGGACAGGCTTCCAGCCCCAGCATTTT.

The chain employs TRBV6-5 and TRBJ2-3; perhaps TRBD2 as D (6 bases). The V end lost 8 bases, the J end lost 0 bases, and 12 bases lay between the germline ends. Per the germline V gene, CDR1 is MNHEY and CDR2 is SVGAGI. This CDR3 has 14 residues. Here the CDR3 reads CASGRGTSTDTQYF. Written as DNA, the CDR3 is TGTGCCAGCGGCCGCGGGACTAGCACAGATACGCAGTATTTT.

The chain recombines TRBV4-1 with TRBJ1-4; the D gene is possibly TRBD1 (6 bases). The germline CDR1 and CDR2 sequences are MGHRA and YSYEKL. This CDR3 is 18 amino acids long. The V end was cut by 0 bases, the J end by 0 bases, with 14 bases between. The DNA for the CDR3 is TGCGCCAGCAGCCAAGATGAGAGGGACACAGCAACTAATGAAAAACTGTTTTTT. It yields the protein CASSQDERDTATNEKLFF.